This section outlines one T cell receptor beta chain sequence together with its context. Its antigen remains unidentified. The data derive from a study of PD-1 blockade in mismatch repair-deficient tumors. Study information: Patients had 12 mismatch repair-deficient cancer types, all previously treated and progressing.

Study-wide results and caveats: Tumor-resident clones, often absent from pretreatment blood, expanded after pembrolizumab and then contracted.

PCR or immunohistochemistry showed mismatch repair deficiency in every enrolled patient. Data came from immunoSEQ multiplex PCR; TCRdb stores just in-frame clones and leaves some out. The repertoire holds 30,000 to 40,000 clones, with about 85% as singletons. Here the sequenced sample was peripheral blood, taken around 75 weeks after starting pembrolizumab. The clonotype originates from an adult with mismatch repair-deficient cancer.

CDR3 region: CASKYQREHTEAFF. CDR3 sequence (DNA): TGTGCCAGCAAGTACCAGAGAGAACATACTGAAGCTTTCTTT. The rearrangement uses TRBV2 and TRBJ1-1; unclear D gene. Germline CDR1 and CDR2: SNHLY and FYNNEI. The CDR3 consists of 14 residues. V lost 7 bases to trimming and J lost 5 bases, with 17 bases between them.